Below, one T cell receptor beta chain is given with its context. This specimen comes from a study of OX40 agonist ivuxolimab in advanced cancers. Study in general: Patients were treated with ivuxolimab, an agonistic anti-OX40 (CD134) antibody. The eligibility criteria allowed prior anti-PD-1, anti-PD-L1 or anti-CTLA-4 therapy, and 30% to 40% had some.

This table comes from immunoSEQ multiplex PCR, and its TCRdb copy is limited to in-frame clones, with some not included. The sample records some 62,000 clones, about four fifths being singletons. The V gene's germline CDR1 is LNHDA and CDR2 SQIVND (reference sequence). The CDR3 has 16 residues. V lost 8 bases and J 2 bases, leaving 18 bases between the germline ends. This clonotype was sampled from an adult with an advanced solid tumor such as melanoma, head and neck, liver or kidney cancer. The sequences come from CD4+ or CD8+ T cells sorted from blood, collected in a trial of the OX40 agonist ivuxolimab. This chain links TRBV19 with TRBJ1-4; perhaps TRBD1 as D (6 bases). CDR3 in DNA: TGTGCCAGTGGCAGAAACTTACAGGGCACTAATGAAAAACTGTTTTTT. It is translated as CASGRNLQGTNEKLFF.